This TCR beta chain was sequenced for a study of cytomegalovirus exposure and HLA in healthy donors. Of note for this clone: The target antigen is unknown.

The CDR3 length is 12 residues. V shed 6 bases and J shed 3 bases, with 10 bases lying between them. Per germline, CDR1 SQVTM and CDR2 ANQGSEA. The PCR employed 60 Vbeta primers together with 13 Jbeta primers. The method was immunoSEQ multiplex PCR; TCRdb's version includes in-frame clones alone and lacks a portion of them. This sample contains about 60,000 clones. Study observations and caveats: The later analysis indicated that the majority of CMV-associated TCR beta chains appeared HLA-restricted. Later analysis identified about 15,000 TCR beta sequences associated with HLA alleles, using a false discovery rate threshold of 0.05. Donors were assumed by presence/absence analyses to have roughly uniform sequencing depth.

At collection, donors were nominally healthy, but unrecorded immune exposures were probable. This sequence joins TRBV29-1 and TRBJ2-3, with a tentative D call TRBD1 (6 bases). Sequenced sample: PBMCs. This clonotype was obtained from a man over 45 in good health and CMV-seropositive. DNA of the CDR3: TGCAGCGTGAGGACAGTAACAGATACGCAGTATTTT. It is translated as CSVRTVTDTQYF.